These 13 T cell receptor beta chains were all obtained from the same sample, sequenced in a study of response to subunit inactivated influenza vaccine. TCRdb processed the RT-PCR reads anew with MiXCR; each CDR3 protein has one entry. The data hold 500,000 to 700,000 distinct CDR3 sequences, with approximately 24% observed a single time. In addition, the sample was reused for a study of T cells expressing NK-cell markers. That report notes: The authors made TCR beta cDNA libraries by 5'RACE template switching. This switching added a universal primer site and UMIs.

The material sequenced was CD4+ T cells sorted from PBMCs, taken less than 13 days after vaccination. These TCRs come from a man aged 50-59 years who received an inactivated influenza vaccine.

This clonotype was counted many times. DNA of the CDR3: TGCGCCAGCAGCTTGGGACAGGGTGCCTACGAGCAGTACTTC. Amino acid sequence: CASSLGQGAYEQYF. The J gene is TRBJ2-7, the V gene TRBV5-1; 7 bases agree with TRBD1. Trimming cost V 0 bases and J 2 bases; bases outside gene matches: 2. CDR1 is SGHRS and CDR2 is YFSETQ in the germline V gene. CDR3 length equals 14 residues.

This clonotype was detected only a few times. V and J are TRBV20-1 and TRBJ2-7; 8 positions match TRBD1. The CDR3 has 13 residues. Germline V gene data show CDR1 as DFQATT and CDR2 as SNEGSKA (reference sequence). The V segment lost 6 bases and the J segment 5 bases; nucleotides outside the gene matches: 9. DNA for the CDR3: TGCAGTGCCCCTAGGCAGGGGGCCGACGAGCAGTACTTC. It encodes CSAPRQGADEQYF.

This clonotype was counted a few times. The CDR3 DNA follows: TGTGCCAGCAGCCAAAGCTATGAGCAGTTCTTC. Translated, it gives CASSQSYEQFF. The chain uses TRBV3-1 and TRBJ2-1; D gene ambiguous. CDR3 size: 11 residues. The V end lost 2 bases, the J end lost 8 bases, and 4 bases lay between the germline ends. Germline loops: CDR1 LGHDT, CDR2 YNNKEL (reference sequence).

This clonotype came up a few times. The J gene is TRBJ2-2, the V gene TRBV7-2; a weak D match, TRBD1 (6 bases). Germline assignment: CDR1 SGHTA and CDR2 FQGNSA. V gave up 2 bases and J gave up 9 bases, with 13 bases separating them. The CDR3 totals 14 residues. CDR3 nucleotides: TGTGCCAGCAGCTTATTGGGGGCGCCCCGGGAGCTGTTTTTT. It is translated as CASSLLGAPRELFF.

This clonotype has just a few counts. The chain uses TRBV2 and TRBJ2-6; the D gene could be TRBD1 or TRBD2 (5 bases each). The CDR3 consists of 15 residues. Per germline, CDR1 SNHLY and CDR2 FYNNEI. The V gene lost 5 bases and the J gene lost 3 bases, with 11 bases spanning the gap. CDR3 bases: TGTGCCAGCAGTCCGTCGGGGCTTGGGGCCAACGTCCTGACTTTC. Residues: CASSPSGLGANVLTF.

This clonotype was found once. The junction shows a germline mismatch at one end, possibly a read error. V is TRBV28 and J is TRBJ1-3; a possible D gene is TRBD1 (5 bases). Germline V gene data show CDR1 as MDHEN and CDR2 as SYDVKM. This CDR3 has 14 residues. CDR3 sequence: CARSSPGQGNTIYF. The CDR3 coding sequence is TGTGCCAGAAGTTCCCCAGGGCAAGGAAACACCATATATTTT. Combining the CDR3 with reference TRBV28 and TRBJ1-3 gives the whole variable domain DVKVTQSSRYLVKRTGEKVFLECVQDMDHENMFWYRQDPGLGLRLIYFSYDVKMKEKGDIPEGYSVSREKKERFSLILESASTNQTSMYLCARSSPGQGNTIYFGEGSWLTVV.

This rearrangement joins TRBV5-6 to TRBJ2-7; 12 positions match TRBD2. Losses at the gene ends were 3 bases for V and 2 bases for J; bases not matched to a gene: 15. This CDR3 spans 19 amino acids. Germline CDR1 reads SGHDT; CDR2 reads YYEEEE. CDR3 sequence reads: CASSSPTGLAGHTPYEQYF. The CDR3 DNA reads TGTGCCAGCAGCTCTCCTACGGGACTAGCGGGTCATACACCCTACGAGCAGTACTTC.

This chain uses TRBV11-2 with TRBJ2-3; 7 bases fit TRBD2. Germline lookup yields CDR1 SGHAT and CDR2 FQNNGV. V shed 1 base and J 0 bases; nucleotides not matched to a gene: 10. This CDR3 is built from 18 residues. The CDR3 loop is CASSLVPAGRYSTDTQYF. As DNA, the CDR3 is TGTGCCAGCAGCTTAGTCCCAGCGGGAAGGTATAGCACAGATACGCAGTATTTT.

The CDR3 protein is CASSMDQPNTGELFF. CDR3 DNA: TGCGCCAGCTCGATGGACCAACCGAACACCGGGGAGCTGTTTTTT. The chain employs TRBV5-1 and TRBJ2-2; the D is unclear. The V and J ends lost 7 bases and 0 bases respectively, with 13 bases between them. CDR1 is SGHRS and CDR2 is YFSETQ in the germline V gene. The CDR3 runs 15 residues. The whole variable domain, remainder taken from reference TRBV5-1 and TRBJ2-2, is KAGVTQTPRYLIKTRGQQVTLSCSPISGHRSVSWYQQTPGQGLQFLFEYFSETQRNKGNFPGRFSGRQFSNSRSEMNVSTLELGDSALYLCASSMDQPNTGELFFGEGSRLTVL.

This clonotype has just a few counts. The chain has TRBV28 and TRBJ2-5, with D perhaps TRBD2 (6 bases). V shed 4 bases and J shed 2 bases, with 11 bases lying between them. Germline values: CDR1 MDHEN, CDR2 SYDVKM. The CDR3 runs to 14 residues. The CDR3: CASSSPREQETQYF. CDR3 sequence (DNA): TGTGCCAGCAGTTCCCCACGGGAGCAAGAGACCCAGTACTTC.

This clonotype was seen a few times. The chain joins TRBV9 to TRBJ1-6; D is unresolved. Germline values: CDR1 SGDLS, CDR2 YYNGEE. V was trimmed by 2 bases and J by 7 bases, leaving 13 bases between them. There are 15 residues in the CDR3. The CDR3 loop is CASSVHDTGNSPLHF. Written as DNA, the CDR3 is TGTGCCAGCAGCGTCCACGACACCGGCAATTCACCCCTCCACTTT.

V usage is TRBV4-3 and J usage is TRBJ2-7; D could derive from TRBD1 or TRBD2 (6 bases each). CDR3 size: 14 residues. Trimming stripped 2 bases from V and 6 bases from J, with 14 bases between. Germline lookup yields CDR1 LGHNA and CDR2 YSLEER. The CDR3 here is CASSQRGVLSEQYF. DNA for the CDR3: TGCGCCAGCAGCCAAAGGGGGGTTTTGTCCGAGCAGTACTTC.

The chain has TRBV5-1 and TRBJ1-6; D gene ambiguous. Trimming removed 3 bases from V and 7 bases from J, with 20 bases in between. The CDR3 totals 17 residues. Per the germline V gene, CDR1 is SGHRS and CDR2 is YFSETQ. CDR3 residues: CASSSERRFTPNSPLHF. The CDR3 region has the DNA TGCGCCAGCAGCTCGGAAAGACGCTTTACGCCCAATTCACCCCTCCACTTT.